The clone carrying this TCR beta chain has just one count. There are 17 residues in the CDR3. Germline lookup yields CDR1 MNHEY and CDR2 SVGEGT. V was clipped by 2 bases and J by 8 bases; unmatched bases: 12. These data are taken from a study of blood T cell repertoires in COVID-19. Clones were read by immunoSEQ multiplex PCR, and TCRdb kept only the in-frame ones, dropping some. The sample has under 200,000 clones, 70% to 90% seen once. What was sequenced was peripheral blood. The clonotype originates from a man aged 40-50 years with active or convalescent COVID-19. The rearrangement uses TRBV6-2 or TRBV6-3 and TRBJ1-1; 12 bases fit TRBD1. Here the CDR3 reads CASSYTGTGGVGSEAFF. The CDR3 DNA is TGTGCCAGCAGTTACACCGGGACAGGGGGCGTAGGTTCCGAAGCTTTCTTT.